Listed below are T cell receptor beta chains from one sample, sequenced in a study of T-cell reconstitution after alpha-beta-depleted transplantation in children. In TCRdb, the PCR reads were re-called with MiXCR into one record per CDR3 protein. Of 440,000 or so distinct CDR3 sequences in the sample, approximately 11% were seen once. Sequenced here: PBMCs from the stem cell graft donor, sampled from the stem cell graft. The origin of the receptors is a human donor who donated a stem cell graft to a child with acute myeloid leukemia. CDR3s include the opening cysteine and the closing phenylalanine or tryptophan. A D gene is named only where the DNA matches it firmly. Part of the rows lack a size; the others show once, few, many or a class for expanded clones.

D gene: NA; clone size: few; J gene: TRBJ1-6; V gene: TRBV20-1; CDR3 DNA: TGCAGTGCGTCCACCTATAATTCACCCCTCCACTTT; CDR3 protein: CSASTYNSPLHF
D gene: TRBD2; clone size: NA; J gene: TRBJ2-1; V gene: TRBV20-1; CDR3 DNA: TGCAGTGCTGAAAGACTAGCGGGCAAATACAATGAGCAGTTCTTC; CDR3 protein: CSAERLAGKYNEQFF
D gene: NA; clone size: many; J gene: TRBJ2-5; V gene: TRBV5-1; CDR3 DNA: TGCGCCAGCAGCTTGGTAGGCAGGGCAGGCGAGACCCAGTACTTC; CDR3 protein: CASSLVGRAGETQYF
D gene: TRBD1; clone size: few; J gene: TRBJ1-1; V gene: TRBV11-2; CDR3 DNA: TGTGCCAGCAGAAGGGGACAGGCAAGGGCTGAAGCTTTCTTT; CDR3 protein: CASRRGQARAEAFF
D gene: NA; clone size: many; J gene: TRBJ2-3; V gene: TRBV12-3/TRBV12-4; CDR3 DNA: TGTGCCAGCAGTTTAGGTGACCGCGGAGATACGCAGTATTTT; CDR3 protein: CASSLGDRGDTQYF
D gene: NA; clone size: few; J gene: TRBJ2-2; V gene: TRBV2; CDR3 DNA: TGTGCCAGCAGTGGTACTAACACCGGGGAGCTGTTTTTT; CDR3 protein: CASSGTNTGELFF
D gene: TRBD1; clone size: many; J gene: TRBJ2-5; V gene: TRBV10-3; CDR3 DNA: TGTGCCACACGACAGGGCCAAGAGACCCAGTACTTC; CDR3 protein: CATRQGQETQYF
D gene: NA; clone size: few; J gene: TRBJ2-3; V gene: TRBV6-1; CDR3 DNA: TGTGCCAGCAGTGGTATAGCTGGGGATACGCAGTATTTT; CDR3 protein: CASSGIAGDTQYF
D gene: NA; clone size: few; J gene: TRBJ1-3; V gene: TRBV29-1; CDR3 DNA: TGCAGCGTTGTGTCTGGAAACACCATATATTTT; CDR3 protein: CSVVSGNTIYF
D gene: TRBD1; clone size: few; J gene: TRBJ1-5; V gene: TRBV5-6; CDR3 DNA: TGTGCCAGCAGCTTAAGGGGGACAGTTAATCAGCCCCAGCATTTT; CDR3 protein: CASSLRGTVNQPQHF
D gene: NA; clone size: many; J gene: TRBJ2-5; V gene: TRBV5-5; CDR3 DNA: TGTGCCAGCAGCTTGCAGGGGACGGAGACCCAGTACTTC; CDR3 protein: CASSLQGTETQYF
D gene: TRBD2; clone size: NA; J gene: TRBJ2-1; V gene: TRBV7-6; CDR3 DNA: TGTGCCAGCAGCTTAGGTGGCGGGAGGGCCTCCAATGAGCAGTTCTTC; CDR3 protein: CASSLGGGRASNEQFF
D gene: TRBD2; clone size: few; J gene: TRBJ2-1; V gene: TRBV20-1; CDR3 DNA: TGCAGTGCCCCCTCACCCGGGACTAGCCCCAATGAGCAGTTCTTC; CDR3 protein: CSAPSPGTSPNEQFF
D gene: NA; clone size: few; J gene: TRBJ2-5; V gene: TRBV25-1; CDR3 DNA: TGTGCCAGCAGTGTTTCCGTCCTAGGGCGGAACCAAGAGACCCAGTACTTC; CDR3 protein: CASSVSVLGRNQETQYF
D gene: NA; clone size: few; J gene: TRBJ2-3; V gene: TRBV5-5; CDR3 DNA: TGTGCCAGCATGGCTGTAGAAACGCAGTATTTT; CDR3 protein: CASMAVETQYF
D gene: NA; clone size: many; J gene: TRBJ2-4; V gene: TRBV10-3; CDR3 DNA: TGTGCCGTGGGACTGGGCGAAAACATTCAGTACTTC; CDR3 protein: CAVGLGENIQYF
D gene: NA; clone size: NA; J gene: TRBJ1-2; V gene: TRBV3-1; CDR3 DNA: TGTGCCAGCAGACCCGAGAGGGAGGGAGGCTACACCTTC; CDR3 protein: CASRPEREGGYTF
D gene: NA; clone size: NA; J gene: TRBJ2-7; V gene: TRBV27; CDR3 DNA: TGTGCCAGCAGGACCCCCCCGGAGCAGTACTTC; CDR3 protein: CASRTPPEQYF
D gene: NA; clone size: NA; J gene: TRBJ2-4; V gene: TRBV11-2; CDR3 DNA: TGTGCCAGCAGCTTAGTATTTGGGGGTGGGCGCCCGCTTCTAGCCAAAAACATTCAGTACTTC; CDR3 protein: CASSLVFGGGRPLLAKNIQYF
D gene: TRBD1; clone size: many; J gene: TRBJ2-5; V gene: TRBV29-1; CDR3 DNA: TGCAGCGTTGTGACAGGGCTAGAGACCCAGTACTTC; CDR3 protein: CSVVTGLETQYF
D gene: NA; clone size: few; J gene: TRBJ1-1; V gene: TRBV7-2; CDR3 DNA: TGTGCCAGCAGCTTAAACTTGGGCCAGGGTGGTGAAGCTTTCTTT; CDR3 protein: CASSLNLGQGGEAFF
D gene: TRBD1; clone size: few; J gene: TRBJ1-4; V gene: TRBV7-2; CDR3 DNA: TGTGCCAGCAGCCGGACCGGGACAGGGCGGTGGGAAAAACTGTTTTTT; CDR3 protein: CASSRTGTGRWEKLFF
D gene: NA; clone size: NA; J gene: TRBJ2-1; V gene: TRBV12-3/TRBV12-4; CDR3 DNA: TGTGCCAGCAGCACAGGACGTGAGCAGTTCTTC; CDR3 protein: CASSTGREQFF
D gene: TRBD2; clone size: few; J gene: TRBJ2-2; V gene: TRBV4-3; CDR3 DNA: TGCGCCAGCAGCCAGTATGAACCGGGACTAGCCACCGGGGAGCTGTTTTTT; CDR3 protein: CASSQYEPGLATGELFF
D gene: NA; clone size: NA; J gene: TRBJ1-2; V gene: TRBV5-1; CDR3 DNA: TGCGCCAGCAGCCCCCAGATCGCGGATCGCTATGGCTACACCTTC; CDR3 protein: CASSPQIADRYGYTF
D gene: TRBD2; clone size: NA; J gene: TRBJ2-2; V gene: TRBV20-1; CDR3 DNA: TGCAGTGCTAGAGATTACCTAGCGGGTACCGGGGAGCTGTTTTTT; CDR3 protein: CSARDYLAGTGELFF
D gene: NA; clone size: NA; J gene: TRBJ1-1; V gene: TRBV6-1; CDR3 DNA: TGTGCCAGCAGTCGGGCCCTGGGCACTGAAGCTTTCTTT; CDR3 protein: CASSRALGTEAFF
D gene: NA; clone size: few; J gene: TRBJ1-1; V gene: TRBV20-1; CDR3 DNA: TGCAGTGCTAGAGATCGACCTCTGGGACACACTGAAGCTTTCTTT; CDR3 protein: CSARDRPLGHTEAFF
D gene: NA; clone size: many; J gene: TRBJ1-1; V gene: TRBV29-1; CDR3 DNA: TGCAGCGGTCAGGGGAACACTGAAGCTTTCTTT; CDR3 protein: CSGQGNTEAFF
D gene: NA; clone size: few; J gene: TRBJ1-5; V gene: TRBV30; CDR3 DNA: TGTGCCCAAGGAGCAGGGTTTAATCAGCCCCAGCATTTT; CDR3 protein: CAQGAGFNQPQHF
D gene: TRBD1; clone size: few; J gene: TRBJ1-1; V gene: TRBV18; CDR3 DNA: TGTGCCAGCTCACTCGGACAGGGGGCGCAAAGGAACACTGAAGCTTTCTTT; CDR3 protein: CASSLGQGAQRNTEAFF
D gene: TRBD1; clone size: NA; J gene: TRBJ2-7; V gene: TRBV20-1; CDR3 DNA: TGCAGTGCTAGCCGACAGGGGTTGGAGTACGAGCAGTACTTC; CDR3 protein: CSASRQGLEYEQYF
D gene: NA; clone size: many; J gene: TRBJ2-2; V gene: TRBV20-1; CDR3 DNA: TGCAGTGCTAGCGACACGCACACCGGGGAGCTGTTTTTT; CDR3 protein: CSASDTHTGELFF
D gene: NA; clone size: few; J gene: TRBJ2-1; V gene: TRBV7-2; CDR3 DNA: TGTGCCAGCAGCCCATTAGTCCCTGCAAGCTCCTACAATGAGCAGTTCTTC; CDR3 protein: CASSPLVPASSYNEQFF
D gene: NA; clone size: NA; J gene: TRBJ2-2; V gene: TRBV20-1; CDR3 DNA: TGCAGTGCTTCAGGTGCGAACACCGGGGAGCTGTTTTTT; CDR3 protein: CSASGANTGELFF
D gene: TRBD2; clone size: NA; J gene: TRBJ2-3; V gene: TRBV20-1; CDR3 DNA: TGCAGTGCTAGACCCCTAGCGGGGGTCGGAGATACGCAGTATTTT; CDR3 protein: CSARPLAGVGDTQYF
D gene: NA; clone size: few; J gene: TRBJ1-4; V gene: TRBV5-1; CDR3 DNA: TGCGCCAGCAGCTTTGGGGATGAAAAACTGTTTTTT; CDR3 protein: CASSFGDEKLFF
D gene: NA; clone size: few; J gene: TRBJ1-1; V gene: TRBV6-1; CDR3 DNA: TGTGCCAGCTCGAACCCCCAAGGGCCAGGGAACACTGAAGCTTTCTTT; CDR3 protein: CASSNPQGPGNTEAFF
D gene: TRBD1; clone size: NA; J gene: TRBJ2-1; V gene: TRBV6-2/TRBV6-3; CDR3 DNA: TGTGCCAGCAGTACCCCGGGACAGGGTTACAATGAGCAGTTCTTC; CDR3 protein: CASSTPGQGYNEQFF
D gene: TRBD1; clone size: few; J gene: TRBJ1-6; V gene: TRBV5-1; CDR3 DNA: TGCGCCAGCAGCTTGGACAGGGGAGTTCGTTCACCCCTCCACTTT; CDR3 protein: CASSLDRGVRSPLHF